These 7 T cell receptor beta chains were all obtained from the same sample, sequenced in a study of blood T cell repertoires in COVID-19 (TCRdb year 2020). The library was built by means of the immunoSEQ multiplex PCR assay. As stored in TCRdb, this immuneACCESS dataset retains in-frame rearrangements with V and J assigned. A fraction of the clones does not appear; measured against another copy, unresolved V genes explain less than half of the discrepancy, and the remainder lacks a known reason. The sample contains 200,000 to 250,000 clones, roughly 84% of them found a single time. Roughly 4% of the sample rests with the top ten. Sequencing was performed on peripheral blood. Receptors were obtained from a woman between 40 and 50 years old with active or convalescent COVID-19.

The chain couples TRBV5-1 to TRBJ2-5, with D perhaps matching TRBD2 (6 bases). The CDR3 extends over 15 amino acids. With 1 base removed from V and 5 bases from J, the gap between germline ends came to 15 bases. The germline CDR1 and CDR2 sequences are SGHRS and YFSETQ. CDR3 DNA sequence: TGCGCCAGCAGCTTGAGTGAAGGGACTCGCGAGACCCAGTACTTC. Protein sequence: CASSLSEGTRETQYF.

The chain links TRBV27 to TRBJ1-1; D might be TRBD1 (6 bases). The germline V gene has CDR1 MNHEY and CDR2 SMNVEV (reference sequence). The CDR3 totals 11 residues. V was pared by 7 bases and J by 7 bases, with 10 bases between. The CDR3 DNA reads as TGTGCCAGCACTGGCAGGGGTGAAGCTTTCTTT. It is translated as CASTGRGEAFF.

The chain carries TRBV2 and TRBJ2-5; D is possibly TRBD2 (6 bases). Germline V gene lookup returns CDR1 SNHLY and CDR2 FYNNEI. V was trimmed by 7 bases and J by 6 bases, leaving 12 bases between them. This CDR3 region has 12 residues. This chain's CDR3 is CASMGRLQTQYF. CDR3 DNA sequence: TGTGCCAGCATGGGGAGGTTGCAGACCCAGTACTTC.

Only a few counts were recorded for this clone. The chain employs TRBV6-4 and TRBJ2-1; TRBD2 agrees at 13 bases. Germline lookup yields CDR1 MRHNA and CDR2 SNTAGT. The CDR3 has 15 amino acids. Unmatched junction bases numbered 4, after V lost 5 bases and J lost 6 bases. This CDR3 reads CASSTGTSGANEQFF. DNA for the CDR3: TGTGCCAGCAGTACCGGGACTAGCGGGGCCAATGAGCAGTTCTTC.

The rearrangement joins TRBV7-2 to TRBJ2-7; D is uncertain. The germline V gene has CDR1 SGHTA and CDR2 FQGNSA. The length of the CDR3 is 14 residues. Trimming shortened V by 1 base and J by 0 bases, and 7 bases separated the two germline ends. The CDR3 loop is CASSLEASSYEQYF. DNA for the CDR3: TGTGCCAGCAGCTTAGAGGCTAGCTCCTACGAGCAGTACTTC.

This clone has only one observation. This chain uses TRBV19 with TRBJ1-4, with 11 positions matching TRBD1. V dropped 5 bases and J dropped 5; count of bases not matched to a gene: 1. The CDR3 is 14 amino acids. Germline-derived CDR1 and CDR2 are LNHDA and SQIVND (reference sequence). The CDR3 region is CASSWTGGNEKLFF. In DNA form, the CDR3 reads TGTGCCAGTAGTTGGACAGGGGGCAATGAAAAACTGTTTTTT. The full variable domain, its missing parts supplied by reference TRBV19 and TRBJ1-4, is DGGITQSPKYLFRKEGQNVTLSCEQNLNHDAMYWYRQDPGQGLRLIYYSQIVNDFQKGDIAEGYSVSREKKESFPLTVTSAQKNPTAFYLCASSWTGGNEKLFFGSGTQLSVL.

J is TRBJ1-2 and V is TRBV20-1, with D unresolved. Germline CDR1 and CDR2: DFQATT and SNEGSKA (reference sequence). There are 11 residues in the CDR3. V lost 5 bases to trimming and J lost 7 bases, with 11 bases between them. CDR3 amino acids: CSAESYGGYTF. For the CDR3, the DNA is TGCAGTGCTGAGTCTTATGGTGGCTACACCTTC.